This record looks at one TCR beta chain sequence and its context. How the authors handled the data: How many nucleated cells were present was estimated from reference gene primer amplification. Method: immunoSEQ multiplex PCR; TCRdb's copy keeps in-frame clones and lacks some. V and J calls and clone size come straight from that table; D and trimming were deduced from the DNA. This table holds several thousand clones, 80% to 85% found once. The data originate from a study of blood T cell repertoires in COVID-19. Study context: Samples taken during acute and convalescent COVID-19 were collected in the United States, Italy and Spain.

The CDR3 runs to 15 residues. V lost 4 bases to trimming and J lost 7 bases; unmatched junction nucleotides: 2. Germline loops: CDR1 MNHEY, CDR2 SMNVEV (reference sequence). This chain links TRBV27 with TRBJ2-1, with TRBD2 matching 15 bases. The sequencing sample was made of peripheral blood. The sequence derives from a human donor in a cohort sampled during active COVID-19. DNA of the CDR3: TGTGCCAGCAGTTCCGGGACTAGCGGGGGGAATGAGCAGTTCTTC. It codes for CASSSGTSGGNEQFF.